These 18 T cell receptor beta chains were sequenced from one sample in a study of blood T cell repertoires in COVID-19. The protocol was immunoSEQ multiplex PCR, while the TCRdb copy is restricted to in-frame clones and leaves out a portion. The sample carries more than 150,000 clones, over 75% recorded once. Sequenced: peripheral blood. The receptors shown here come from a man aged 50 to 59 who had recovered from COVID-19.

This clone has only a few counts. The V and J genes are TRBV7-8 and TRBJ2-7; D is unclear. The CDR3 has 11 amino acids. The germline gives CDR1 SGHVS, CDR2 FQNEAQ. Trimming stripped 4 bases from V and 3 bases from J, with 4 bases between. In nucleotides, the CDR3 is TGTGCCAGCAGCTCAATCTACGAGCAGTACTTC. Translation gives CASSSIYEQYF.

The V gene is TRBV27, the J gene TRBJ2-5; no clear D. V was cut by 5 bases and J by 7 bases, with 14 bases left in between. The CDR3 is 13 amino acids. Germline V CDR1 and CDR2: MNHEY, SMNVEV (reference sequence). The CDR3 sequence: CASSGLEGGTQYF. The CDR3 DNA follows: TGTGCCAGCAGTGGGCTTGAAGGTGGGACCCAGTACTTC.

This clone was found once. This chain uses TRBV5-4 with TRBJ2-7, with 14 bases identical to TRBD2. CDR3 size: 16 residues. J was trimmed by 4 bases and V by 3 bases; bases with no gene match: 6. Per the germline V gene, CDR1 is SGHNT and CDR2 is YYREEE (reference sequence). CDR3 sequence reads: CASSSTSGRAGYEQYF. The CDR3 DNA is TGTGCCAGCAGCTCGACTAGCGGGAGGGCCGGGTACGAGCAGTACTTC.

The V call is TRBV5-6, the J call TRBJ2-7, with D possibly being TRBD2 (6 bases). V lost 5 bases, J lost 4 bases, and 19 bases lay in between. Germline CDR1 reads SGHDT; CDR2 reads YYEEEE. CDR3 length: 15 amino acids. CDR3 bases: TGTGCCAGCAGTTATATAGGAGGGCCAGGGTACGAGCAGTACTTC. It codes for CASSYIGGPGYEQYF.

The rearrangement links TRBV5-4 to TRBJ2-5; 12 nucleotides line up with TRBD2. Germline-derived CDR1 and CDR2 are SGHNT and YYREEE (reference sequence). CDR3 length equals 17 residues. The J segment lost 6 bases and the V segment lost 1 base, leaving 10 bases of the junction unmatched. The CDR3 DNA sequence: TGTGCCAGCAGCTTGAATTCCGGGACTAGCGGGTTAAAGACCCAGTACTTC. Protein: CASSLNSGTSGLKTQYF.

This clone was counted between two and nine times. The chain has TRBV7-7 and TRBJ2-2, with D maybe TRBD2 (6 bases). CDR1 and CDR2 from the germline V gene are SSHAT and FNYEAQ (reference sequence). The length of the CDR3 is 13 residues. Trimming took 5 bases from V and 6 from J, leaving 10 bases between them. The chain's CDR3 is CASSMGRSGELFF. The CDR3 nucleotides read TGTGCCAGCAGCATGGGGAGGTCCGGGGAGCTGTTTTTT.

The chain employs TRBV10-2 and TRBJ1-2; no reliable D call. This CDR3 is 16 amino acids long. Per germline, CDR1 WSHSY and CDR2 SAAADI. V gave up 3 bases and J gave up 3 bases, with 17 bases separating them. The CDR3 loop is CASSDEGALPYYGYTF. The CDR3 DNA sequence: TGCGCCAGCAGTGATGAGGGTGCACTGCCTTACTATGGCTACACCTTC.

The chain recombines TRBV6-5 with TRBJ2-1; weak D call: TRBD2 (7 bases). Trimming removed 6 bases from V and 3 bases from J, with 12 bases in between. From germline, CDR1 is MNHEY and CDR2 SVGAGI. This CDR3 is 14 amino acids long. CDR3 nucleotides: TGTGCCAGCAGCCGGGGGGCCAGCTACAATGAGCAGTTCTTC. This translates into CASSRGASYNEQFF.

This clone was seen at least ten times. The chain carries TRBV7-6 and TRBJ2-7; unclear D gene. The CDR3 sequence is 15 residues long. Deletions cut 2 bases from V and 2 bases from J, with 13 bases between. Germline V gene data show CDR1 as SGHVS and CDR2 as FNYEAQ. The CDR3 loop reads CASSLMAETTYEQYF. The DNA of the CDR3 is TGTGCCAGCAGCTTAATGGCAGAAACGACCTACGAGCAGTACTTC.

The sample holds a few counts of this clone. The CDR3 loop reads CASSPGLAGEGETQYF. The CDR3 DNA reads TGCGCCAGCAGCCCTGGACTAGCGGGAGAGGGGGAGACCCAGTACTTC. The chain uses TRBV5-1 and TRBJ2-5; TRBD2 aligns across 13 bases. Looked up from germline, CDR1 is SGHRS and CDR2 is YFSETQ. This CDR3 comprises 16 residues. J gave up 5 bases and V 4 bases, and 8 bases lay outside the gene matches.

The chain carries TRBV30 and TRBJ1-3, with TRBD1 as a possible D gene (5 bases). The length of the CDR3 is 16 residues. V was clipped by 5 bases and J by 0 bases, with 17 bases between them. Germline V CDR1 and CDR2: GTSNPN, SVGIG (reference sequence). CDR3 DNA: TGTGCCTGGGACGGGGGTTACAGCCACTCTGGAAACACCATATATTTT. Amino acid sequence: CAWDGGYSHSGNTIYF.

CDR3 DNA: TGTGCCACCAGTGATAAACCGGGTAGGAGGTACAATGAGCAGTTCTTC. Translated: CATSDKPGRRYNEQFF. The chain has TRBV24-1 and TRBJ2-1; possible D gene TRBD2, 5 bases. With 3 bases removed from V and 4 bases from J, the gap between germline ends came to 15 bases. Germline CDR1 and CDR2: KGHDR and SFDVKD. This CDR3 has 16 amino acids.

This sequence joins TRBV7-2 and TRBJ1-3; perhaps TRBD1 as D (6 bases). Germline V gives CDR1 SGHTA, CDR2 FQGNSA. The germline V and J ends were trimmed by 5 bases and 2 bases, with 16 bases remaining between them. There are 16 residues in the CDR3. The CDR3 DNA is TGTGCCAGCAGCCTAGGAGGCCACAGGGCTGGAAACACCATATATTTT. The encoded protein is CASSLGGHRAGNTIYF.

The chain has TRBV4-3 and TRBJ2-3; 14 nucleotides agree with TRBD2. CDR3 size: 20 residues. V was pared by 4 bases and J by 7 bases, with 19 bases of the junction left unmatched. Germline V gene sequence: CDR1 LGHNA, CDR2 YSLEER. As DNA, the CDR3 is TGCGCCAGCAGCCTCCATGCGAAACCGGGACTAGCGGGGGAGCTTTATACGCAGTATTTT. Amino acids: CASSLHAKPGLAGELYTQYF.

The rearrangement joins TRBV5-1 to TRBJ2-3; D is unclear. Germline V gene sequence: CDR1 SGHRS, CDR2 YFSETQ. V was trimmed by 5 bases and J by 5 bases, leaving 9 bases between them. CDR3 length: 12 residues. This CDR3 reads CASSRGEDTQYF. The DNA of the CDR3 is TGCGCCAGCAGTAGAGGCGAAGATACGCAGTATTTT.

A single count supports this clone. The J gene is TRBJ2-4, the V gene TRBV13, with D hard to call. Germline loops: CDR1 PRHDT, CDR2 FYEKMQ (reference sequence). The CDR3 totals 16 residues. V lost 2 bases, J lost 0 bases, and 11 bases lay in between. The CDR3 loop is CASSLTQLLAKNIQYF. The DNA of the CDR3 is TGTGCCAGCAGCTTAACACAGCTGCTAGCCAAAAACATTCAGTACTTC. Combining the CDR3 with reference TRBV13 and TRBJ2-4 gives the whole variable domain AAGVIQSPRHLIKEKRETATLKCYPIPRHDTVYWYQQGPGQDPQFLISFYEKMQSDKGSIPDRFSAQQFSDYHSELNMSSLELGDSALYFCASSLTQLLAKNIQYFGAGTRLSVL.

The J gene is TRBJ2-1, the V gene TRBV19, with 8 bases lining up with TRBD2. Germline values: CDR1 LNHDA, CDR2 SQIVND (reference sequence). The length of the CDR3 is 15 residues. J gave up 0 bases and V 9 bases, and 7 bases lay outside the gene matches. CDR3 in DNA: TGTGCCAGCAAAGGACTAGCTAGCTCCTACAATGAGCAGTTCTTC. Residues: CASKGLASSYNEQFF. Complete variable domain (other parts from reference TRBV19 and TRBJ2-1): DGGITQSPKYLFRKEGQNVTLSCEQNLNHDAMYWYRQDPGQGLRLIYYSQIVNDFQKGDIAEGYSVSREKKESFPLTVTSAQKNPTAFYLCASKGLASSYNEQFFGPGTRLTVL.

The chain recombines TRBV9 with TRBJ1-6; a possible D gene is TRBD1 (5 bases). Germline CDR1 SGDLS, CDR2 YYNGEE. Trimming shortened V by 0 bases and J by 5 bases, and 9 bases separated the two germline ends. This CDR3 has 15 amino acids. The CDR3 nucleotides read TGTGCCAGCAGCGTAGGCCAGGGCAATAATTCACCCCTCCACTTT. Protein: CASSVGQGNNSPLHF.